This is a list of T cell receptor beta chains from one sample in a study of radiotherapy plus CTLA-4 blockade in lung cancer. Assay: immunoSEQ multiplex PCR; the TCRdb copy retains only in-frame clones and omits some. The repertoire holds approximately 100,000 clones, with approximately 81% as singletons. The sample here was peripheral blood, taken from a patient treated with radiotherapy plus ipilimumab. The receptors were sampled from a human donor with non-small cell lung cancer that progressed on radiotherapy plus ipilimumab. Some clones in this sample may be carry-over from other donors' samples. CDR3s include the opening cysteine and the closing phenylalanine or tryptophan. Fields, in order: clone size, V gene, D gene, J gene, CDR3 DNA, CDR3 protein. A D gene is named only where the DNA matches it firmly. Size tells how often a clone was seen (once, few, many) or the class of an expanded clone, and some rows leave it out.

clone_size: -; v_call: TRBV7-8; d_call: TRBD1; j_call: TRBJ1-5; cdr3_nt: TGTGCCAGCAGCCCGCGGACAGGTTTAAATCAGCCCCAGCATTTT; cdr3_aa: CASSPRTGLNQPQHF
clone_size: -; v_call: TRBV5-4; d_call: TRBD2; j_call: TRBJ2-3; cdr3_nt: TGTGCCAGCAGCCTATTGGCCGGGGGGGATACGCAGTATTTT; cdr3_aa: CASSLLAGGDTQYF
clone_size: -; v_call: TRBV11-2; d_call: TRBD1; j_call: TRBJ1-1; cdr3_nt: TGTGCCAGCAGCCCAGCGACAGGGAAGGAGCCTGAAGCTTTCTTT; cdr3_aa: CASSPATGKEPEAFF
clone_size: -; v_call: TRBV15; d_call: -; j_call: TRBJ1-2; cdr3_nt: TGTGCCACCAGCAGAGGGATAGGGGGTGATGGCTACACCTTC; cdr3_aa: CATSRGIGGDGYTF
clone_size: -; v_call: TRBV7-2; d_call: -; j_call: TRBJ1-2; cdr3_nt: TGTGCCAGCAGCCCAGGGGTGGGGTATGGCTACACCTTC; cdr3_aa: CASSPGVGYGYTF
clone_size: -; v_call: TRBV18; d_call: TRBD2; j_call: TRBJ2-5; cdr3_nt: TGTGCCAGCTCACCGAGCGGGGGGGCGGAGACCCAGTACTTC; cdr3_aa: CASSPSGGAETQYF
clone_size: -; v_call: TRBV21-1; d_call: -; j_call: TRBJ1-3; cdr3_nt: TGTGCCAGCAGCTACCGACAGGGGGCATCTGGAAACACCATATATTTT; cdr3_aa: CASSYRQGASGNTIYF
clone_size: -; v_call: TRBV30; d_call: TRBD1; j_call: TRBJ1-1; cdr3_nt: TGTGCCTGGAGTCCAAAGGGACAGGGGAGATTAGCTTTCTTT; cdr3_aa: CAWSPKGQGRLAFF
clone_size: -; v_call: TRBV27; d_call: TRBD1; j_call: TRBJ1-3; cdr3_nt: TGTGCCAGCAGTCCCGGGACAGGGGTGTCTGGAAACACCATATATTTT; cdr3_aa: CASSPGTGVSGNTIYF
clone_size: -; v_call: TRBV13; d_call: TRBD1; j_call: TRBJ1-2; cdr3_nt: TGTGCCAGCAGCGTTGGGACAGGGGAGGTCCATGGCTACACCTTC; cdr3_aa: CASSVGTGEVHGYTF
clone_size: -; v_call: TRBV15; d_call: TRBD2; j_call: TRBJ2-1; cdr3_nt: TGTGCCACCAGCACCTCGCGGGGGGCGGCCTACAATGAGCAGTTCTTC; cdr3_aa: CATSTSRGAAYNEQFF
clone_size: -; v_call: TRBV28; d_call: -; j_call: TRBJ1-2; cdr3_nt: TGTGCCAGCAGTTTAGTGGATACTAACTATGGCTACACCTTC; cdr3_aa: CASSLVDTNYGYTF
clone_size: -; v_call: TRBV30; d_call: TRBD2; j_call: TRBJ2-1; cdr3_nt: TGTGCCTGGAGTGTACAGAGCGGGGCCTACAATGAGCAGTTCTTC; cdr3_aa: CAWSVQSGAYNEQFF
clone_size: -; v_call: TRBV6-5; d_call: TRBD2; j_call: TRBJ2-3; cdr3_nt: TGTGCCAGCAGTTACCAACTAGCGGGGGGCGGGGATACGCAGTATTTT; cdr3_aa: CASSYQLAGGGDTQYF
clone_size: -; v_call: TRBV18; d_call: -; j_call: TRBJ1-1; cdr3_nt: TGTGCCAGCTCCCCCACCGGTGGTGCCACTGAAGCTTTCTTT; cdr3_aa: CASSPTGGATEAFF
clone_size: -; v_call: TRBV6-5; d_call: -; j_call: TRBJ2-7; cdr3_nt: TGTGCCAGCAGTTACGGGGAGTCAGCCTACGAGCAGTACTTC; cdr3_aa: CASSYGESAYEQYF
clone_size: -; v_call: TRBV27; d_call: -; j_call: TRBJ2-7; cdr3_nt: TGTGCCAGCAGTTTATCAGGATCTAGGCCCTACGAGTACTTC; cdr3_aa: CASSLSGSRPYEYF
clone_size: -; v_call: TRBV6-5; d_call: TRBD1; j_call: TRBJ2-7; cdr3_nt: TGTGCCAGCAGTTACAAAGGGACAGGGGCCTACGAGCAGTACTTC; cdr3_aa: CASSYKGTGAYEQYF
clone_size: -; v_call: TRBV7-2; d_call: -; j_call: TRBJ1-1; cdr3_nt: TGTGCCAGCAGCTTAAAACAGGGTACCCCAGCTTTCTTT; cdr3_aa: CASSLKQGTPAFF
clone_size: -; v_call: TRBV20-1; d_call: -; j_call: TRBJ2-7; cdr3_nt: TGCAGTGCTAGAAGGGGTTTCGAGCAGTACTTC; cdr3_aa: CSARRGFEQYF
clone_size: -; v_call: TRBV5-4; d_call: TRBD2; j_call: TRBJ2-2; cdr3_nt: TGTGCCAGCACCCCGACTAGCGGGGGGCAGAACACCGGGGAGCTGTTTTTT; cdr3_aa: CASTPTSGGQNTGELFF
clone_size: -; v_call: TRBV28; d_call: -; j_call: TRBJ1-1; cdr3_nt: TGTGCCAGCACGGGGGGAGGGAACACTGAAGCTTTCTTT; cdr3_aa: CASTGGGNTEAFF
clone_size: -; v_call: TRBV11-1; d_call: TRBD2; j_call: TRBJ2-5; cdr3_nt: TGTGCCAGCAGCTTAGAAGCGGGGGTTGAGACCCAGTACTTC; cdr3_aa: CASSLEAGVETQYF
clone_size: -; v_call: TRBV7-2; d_call: -; j_call: TRBJ2-1; cdr3_nt: TGTGCCAGCAGCTTCCTCCTGGCTAGCTCCTACAATGAGCAGTTCTTC; cdr3_aa: CASSFLLASSYNEQFF
clone_size: -; v_call: TRBV19; d_call: -; j_call: TRBJ1-4; cdr3_nt: TGTGCCAGTAAGGAGGGGGCAACTAATGAAAAACTGTTTTTT; cdr3_aa: CASKEGATNEKLFF
clone_size: -; v_call: TRBV5-1; d_call: TRBD1; j_call: TRBJ1-2; cdr3_nt: TGCGCCAGCAGGCCCGGGACAGGGGCCTATGGCTACACCTTC; cdr3_aa: CASRPGTGAYGYTF
clone_size: -; v_call: TRBV28; d_call: -; j_call: TRBJ1-5; cdr3_nt: TGTGCCAGCAGGACAAGGTACGGCCCTTATAGCAATCAGCCCCAGCATTTT; cdr3_aa: CASRTRYGPYSNQPQHF
clone_size: few; v_call: TRBV5-1; d_call: -; j_call: TRBJ2-7; cdr3_nt: TGCGCCAGCAGCTTGGCGCACGGGACGTACTACGAGCAGTACTTC; cdr3_aa: CASSLAHGTYYEQYF
clone_size: -; v_call: TRBV10-3; d_call: -; j_call: TRBJ1-2; cdr3_nt: TGTGCCATCAGCCATGTGGTTTTGGGGGGCGCCTATGGCTACACCTTC; cdr3_aa: CAISHVVLGGAYGYTF
clone_size: few; v_call: TRBV6-6; d_call: -; j_call: TRBJ1-2; cdr3_nt: TGTGCCAGCAGTTTCCGGGACACAGGCTACACCTTC; cdr3_aa: CASSFRDTGYTF
clone_size: -; v_call: TRBV4-3; d_call: TRBD1; j_call: TRBJ2-1; cdr3_nt: TGCGCCAGCAGCCAAGGGGACAGCTCCTACAATGAGCAGTTCTTC; cdr3_aa: CASSQGDSSYNEQFF
clone_size: -; v_call: TRBV6-6; d_call: -; j_call: TRBJ2-7; cdr3_nt: TGTGCCAGCAGTTACGGGGCAGTATCCCACGAGCAGTACTTC; cdr3_aa: CASSYGAVSHEQYF
clone_size: few; v_call: TRBV5-1; d_call: -; j_call: TRBJ2-2; cdr3_nt: TGCGCCAGCAGCTCTTCTCCCGGGGGAAACAGCGGGGAGCTGTTTTTT; cdr3_aa: CASSSSPGGNSGELFF
clone_size: few; v_call: TRBV25-1; d_call: -; j_call: TRBJ2-2; cdr3_nt: TGTGCCAGCAGTGGATACAGGGAGCTGTTTTTT; cdr3_aa: CASSGYRELFF
clone_size: -; v_call: TRBV5-6; d_call: -; j_call: TRBJ2-3; cdr3_nt: TGTGCCAGCAGCTTAGTGGCTGGCGGGGGCGCAGATACGCAGTATTTT; cdr3_aa: CASSLVAGGGADTQYF
clone_size: few; v_call: TRBV18; d_call: -; j_call: TRBJ1-1; cdr3_nt: TGTGCCAGCTCACCACCATCCCGGGGGCGAGACACTGAAGCTTTCTTT; cdr3_aa: CASSPPSRGRDTEAFF
clone_size: -; v_call: TRBV5-1; d_call: TRBD1; j_call: TRBJ1-4; cdr3_nt: TGCGCCAGCAGCACCGGGACAGGGGACGAAAAACTGTTTTTT; cdr3_aa: CASSTGTGDEKLFF
clone_size: -; v_call: TRBV7-9; d_call: -; j_call: TRBJ1-2; cdr3_nt: TGTGCCAGCAGCCCAGCCGGGGGAGTGGATGGCTACACCTTC; cdr3_aa: CASSPAGGVDGYTF
clone_size: -; v_call: TRBV19; d_call: -; j_call: TRBJ1-1; cdr3_nt: TGTGCCAGTAGTATAACGCAGAACACTGAAGCTTTCTTT; cdr3_aa: CASSITQNTEAFF